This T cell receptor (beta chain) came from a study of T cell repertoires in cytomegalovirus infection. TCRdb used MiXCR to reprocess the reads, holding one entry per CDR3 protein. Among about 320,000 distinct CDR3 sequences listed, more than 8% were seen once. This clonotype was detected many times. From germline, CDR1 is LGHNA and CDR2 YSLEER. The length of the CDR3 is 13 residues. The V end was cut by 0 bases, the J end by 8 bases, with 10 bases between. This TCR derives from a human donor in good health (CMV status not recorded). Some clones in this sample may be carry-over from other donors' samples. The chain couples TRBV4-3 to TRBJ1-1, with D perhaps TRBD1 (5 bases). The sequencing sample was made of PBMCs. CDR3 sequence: CASSQERQLEAFF. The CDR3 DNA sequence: TGCGCCAGCAGCCAAGAAAGACAGCTCGAAGCTTTCTTT.